The clone carrying this T cell receptor beta chain was seen many times. TCR beta CDR3 sequences were amplified from RNA transcripts. HTBI primers were employed in a first-round RT-PCR of the TCR CDR3. Each CDR3 protein gets one entry after TCRdb re-called the multiplex PCR reads with MiXCR. The data contain around 350,000 distinct CDR3 sequences, 15% to 20% of them seen just once; the ten biggest clones take up around 3.4%. This sample is drawn from a study of T cells in Graves' hyperthyroidism and ophthalmopathy. From under 12 ml of fresh peripheral blood, PBMCs were isolated. Trimming took 1 base from V and 0 from J, leaving 6 bases between them. CDR1 and CDR2 (germline): MGHRA, YSYEKL. This CDR3 spans 14 amino acids.

This rearrangement joins TRBV4-1 to TRBJ1-1, with unresolved D. The material sequenced was blood. The receptor was derived from a woman younger than 35 with Graves' hyperthyroidism. The CDR3 region is CASSQAYMNTEAFF. The CDR3 nucleotides read TGCGCCAGCAGCCAAGCTTACATGAACACTGAAGCTTTCTTT.